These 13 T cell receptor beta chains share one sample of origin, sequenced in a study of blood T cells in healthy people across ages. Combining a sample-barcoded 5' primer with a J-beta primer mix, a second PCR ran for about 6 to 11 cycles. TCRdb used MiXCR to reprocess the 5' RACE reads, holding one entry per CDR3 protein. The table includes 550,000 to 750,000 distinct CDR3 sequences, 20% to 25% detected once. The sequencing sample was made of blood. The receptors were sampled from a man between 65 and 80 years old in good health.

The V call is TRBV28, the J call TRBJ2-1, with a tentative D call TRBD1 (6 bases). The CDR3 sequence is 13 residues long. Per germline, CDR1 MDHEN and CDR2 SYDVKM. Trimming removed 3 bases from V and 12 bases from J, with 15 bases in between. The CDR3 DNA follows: TGTGCCAGCAGTTTCCAGGGGCCCGTGGGGCAGTTCTTC. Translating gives CASSFQGPVGQFF.

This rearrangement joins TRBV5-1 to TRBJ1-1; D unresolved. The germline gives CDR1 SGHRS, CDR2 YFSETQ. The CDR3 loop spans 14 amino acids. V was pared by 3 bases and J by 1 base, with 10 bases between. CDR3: CASSSPRGNTEAFF. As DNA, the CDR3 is TGCGCCAGCAGCTCCCCGCGGGGGAACACTGAAGCTTTCTTT.

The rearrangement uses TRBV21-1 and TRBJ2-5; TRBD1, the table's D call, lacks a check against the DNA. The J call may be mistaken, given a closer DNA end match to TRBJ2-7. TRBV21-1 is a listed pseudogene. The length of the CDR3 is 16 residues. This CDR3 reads CATLTVFDRGVNEQYF. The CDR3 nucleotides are TGTGCCACCCTAACGGTGTTCGACAGGGGTGTGAACGAGCAGTACTTC.

CDR3 nucleotides: TGTGCCTGGATTAGAGACGGGAACTCCTACGAGCAGTACTTC. Its protein is CAWIRDGNSYEQYF. V is TRBV30 and J is TRBJ2-1; the D gene is possibly TRBD2 (5 bases). TRBJ2-7 explains the end of the DNA better; the J call may be wrong. The length of the CDR3 is 14 residues. Germline V gives CDR1 GTSNPN, CDR2 SVGIG (reference sequence).

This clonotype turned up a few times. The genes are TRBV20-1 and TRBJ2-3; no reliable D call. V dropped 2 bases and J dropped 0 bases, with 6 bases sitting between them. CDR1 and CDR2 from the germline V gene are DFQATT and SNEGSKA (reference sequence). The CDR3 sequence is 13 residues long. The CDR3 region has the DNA TGCAGTGCTAGAAAGAGAAGCACAGATACGCAGTATTTT. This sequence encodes CSARKRSTDTQYF.

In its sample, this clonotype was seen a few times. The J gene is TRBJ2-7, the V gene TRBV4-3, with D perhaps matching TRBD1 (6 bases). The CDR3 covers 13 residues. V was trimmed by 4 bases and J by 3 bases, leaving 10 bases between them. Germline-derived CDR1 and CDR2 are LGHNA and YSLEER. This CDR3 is CASSLGHGYEQYF. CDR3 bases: TGCGCCAGCAGCCTGGGACATGGCTACGAGCAGTACTTC.

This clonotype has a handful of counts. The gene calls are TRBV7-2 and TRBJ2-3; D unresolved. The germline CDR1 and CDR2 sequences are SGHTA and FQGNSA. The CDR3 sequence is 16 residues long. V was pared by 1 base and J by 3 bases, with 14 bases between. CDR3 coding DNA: TGTGCCAGCAGCTTAGGAGGTAGTATTAATACAGATACGCAGTATTTT. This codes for CASSLGGSINTDTQYF.

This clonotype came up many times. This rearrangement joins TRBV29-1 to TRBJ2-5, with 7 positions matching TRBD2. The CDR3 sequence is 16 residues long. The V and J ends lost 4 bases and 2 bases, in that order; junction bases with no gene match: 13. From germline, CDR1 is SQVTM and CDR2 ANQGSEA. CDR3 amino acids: CSVVRGRGRYQETQYF. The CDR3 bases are TGCAGCGTTGTCCGGGGGAGGGGCAGGTATCAAGAGACCCAGTACTTC. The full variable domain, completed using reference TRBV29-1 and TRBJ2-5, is SAVISQKPSRDICQRGTSLTIQCQVDSQVTMMFWYRQQPGQSLTLIATANQGSEATYESGFVIDKFPISRPNLTFSTLTVSNMSPEDSSIYLCSVVRGRGRYQETQYFGPGTRLLVL.

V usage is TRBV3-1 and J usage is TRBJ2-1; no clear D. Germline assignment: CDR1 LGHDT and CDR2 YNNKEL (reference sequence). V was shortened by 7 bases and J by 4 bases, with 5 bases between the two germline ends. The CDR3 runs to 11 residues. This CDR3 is CASMRYNEQFF. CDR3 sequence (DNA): TGTGCCAGCATGAGGTACAATGAGCAGTTCTTC.

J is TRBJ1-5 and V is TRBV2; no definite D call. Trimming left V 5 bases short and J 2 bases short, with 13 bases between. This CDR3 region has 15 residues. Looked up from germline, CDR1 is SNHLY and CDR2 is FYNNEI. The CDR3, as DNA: TGTGCCAGCAGTCTCGAGCCGATGGGCAATCAGCCCCAGCATTTT. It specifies CASSLEPMGNQPQHF.

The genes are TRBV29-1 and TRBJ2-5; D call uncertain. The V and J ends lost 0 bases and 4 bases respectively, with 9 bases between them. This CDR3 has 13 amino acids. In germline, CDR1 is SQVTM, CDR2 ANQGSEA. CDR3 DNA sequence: TGCAGCGTTGAAGATGGCTGGGGAGAGACCCAGTACTTC. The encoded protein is CSVEDGWGETQYF.

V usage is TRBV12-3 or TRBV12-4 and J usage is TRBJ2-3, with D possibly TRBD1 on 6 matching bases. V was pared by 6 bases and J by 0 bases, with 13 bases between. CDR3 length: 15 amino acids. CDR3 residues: CASSTAQGSTDTQYF. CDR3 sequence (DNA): TGTGCCAGCAGCACTGCACAGGGAAGCACAGATACGCAGTATTTT.

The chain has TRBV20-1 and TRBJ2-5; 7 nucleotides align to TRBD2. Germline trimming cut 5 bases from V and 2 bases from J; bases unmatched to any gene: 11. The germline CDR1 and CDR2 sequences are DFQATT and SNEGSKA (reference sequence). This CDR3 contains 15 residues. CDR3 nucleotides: TGCAGTGCTCGTCAGACCGGGAGGCTTCAAGAGACCCAGTACTTC. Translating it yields CSARQTGRLQETQYF.